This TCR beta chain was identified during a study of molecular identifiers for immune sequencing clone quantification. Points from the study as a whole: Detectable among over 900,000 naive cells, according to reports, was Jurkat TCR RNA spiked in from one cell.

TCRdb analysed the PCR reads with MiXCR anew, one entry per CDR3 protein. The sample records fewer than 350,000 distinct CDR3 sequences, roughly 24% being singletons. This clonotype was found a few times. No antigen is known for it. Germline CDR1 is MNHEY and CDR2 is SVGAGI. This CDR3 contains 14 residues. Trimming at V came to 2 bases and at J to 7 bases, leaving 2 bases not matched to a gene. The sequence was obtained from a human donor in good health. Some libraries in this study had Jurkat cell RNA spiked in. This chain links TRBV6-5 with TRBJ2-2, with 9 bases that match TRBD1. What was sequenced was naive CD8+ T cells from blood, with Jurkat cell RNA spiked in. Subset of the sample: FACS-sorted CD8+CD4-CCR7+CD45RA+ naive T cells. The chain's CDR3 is CASSYDRGVGELFF. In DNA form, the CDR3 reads TGTGCCAGCAGTTACGACAGGGGGGTCGGGGAGCTGTTTTTT.